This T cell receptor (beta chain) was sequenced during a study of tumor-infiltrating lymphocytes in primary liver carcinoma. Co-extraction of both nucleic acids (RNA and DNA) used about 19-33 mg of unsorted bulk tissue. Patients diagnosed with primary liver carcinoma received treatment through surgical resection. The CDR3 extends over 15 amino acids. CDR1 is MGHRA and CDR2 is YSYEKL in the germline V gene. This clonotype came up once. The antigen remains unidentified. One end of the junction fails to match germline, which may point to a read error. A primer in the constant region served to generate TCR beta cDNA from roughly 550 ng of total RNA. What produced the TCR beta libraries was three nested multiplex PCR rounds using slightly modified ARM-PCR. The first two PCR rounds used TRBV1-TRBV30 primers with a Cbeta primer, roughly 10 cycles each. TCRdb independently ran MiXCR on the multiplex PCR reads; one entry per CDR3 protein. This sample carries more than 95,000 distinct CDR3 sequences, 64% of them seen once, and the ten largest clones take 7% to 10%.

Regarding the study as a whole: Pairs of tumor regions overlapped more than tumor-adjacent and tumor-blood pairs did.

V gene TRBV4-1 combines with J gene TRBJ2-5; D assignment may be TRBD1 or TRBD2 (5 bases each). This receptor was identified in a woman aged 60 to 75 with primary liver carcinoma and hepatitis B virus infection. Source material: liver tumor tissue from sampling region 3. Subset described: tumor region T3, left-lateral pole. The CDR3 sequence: CACSQDLGDCETQYF. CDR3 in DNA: TGCGCCTGCAGCCAAGATTTGGGGGATTGCGAGACCCAGTACTTC.